The 15 T cell receptor beta chains given below trace back to one sample, sequenced in a study of blood T cell repertoires in COVID-19. Assay: immunoSEQ multiplex PCR; the TCRdb copy retains only in-frame clones and omits some. The sample shows approximately 300,000 clones, roughly 90% of them seen only once. Source material: peripheral blood. The receptors were gathered from a woman in her thirties with COVID-19, enrolled during active disease.

The chain links TRBV5-6 to TRBJ1-1; D might be TRBD1 (5 bases). There are 14 residues in the CDR3. Germline V gene data show CDR1 as SGHDT and CDR2 as YYEEEE. Trimming took off 4 bases at V and 0 bases at J, with 10 bases between the two ends. The CDR3 region has the DNA TGTGCCAGCAGCGTGGGACTCCTGAACACTGAAGCTTTCTTT. It specifies CASSVGLLNTEAFF.

The genes are TRBV20-1 and TRBJ1-6; possible D gene TRBD1, 5 bases. The V end was cut by 6 bases, the J end by 18 bases, with 15 bases between. The V gene's germline CDR1 is DFQATT and CDR2 SNEGSKA (reference sequence). The CDR3 totals 10 residues. CDR3 amino acids: CSASETGGHF. The CDR3 DNA reads as TGCAGTGCCTCTGAGACCGGGGGCCACTTT.

The chain combines TRBV6-6 with TRBJ2-7; D may be TRBD2 (6 bases). The germline V and J ends were trimmed by 8 bases and 6 bases, with 11 bases remaining between them. Germline CDR1 MNHNY, CDR2 SVGAGI (reference sequence). The CDR3 totals 11 residues. The CDR3 DNA sequence: TGTGCCAGCTGGGTCGGGAGCGAGCAGTACTTC. It translates to CASWVGSEQYF.

This clone was counted between two and nine times. The rearrangement links TRBV7-8 to TRBJ1-1, with 8 bases matching TRBD1. CDR3 length equals 15 residues. V lost 3 bases and J lost 0; bases outside the gene matches: 3. Germline CDR1 SGHVS, CDR2 FQNEAQ. CDR3 DNA sequence: TGTGCCAGCAGCTTCGGACAGGGCCTGAACACTGAAGCTTTCTTT. It is translated as CASSFGQGLNTEAFF.

V usage is TRBV27 and J usage is TRBJ1-4, with 7 bases aligning to TRBD1. The V gene's germline CDR1 is MNHEY and CDR2 SMNVEV (reference sequence). With V trimmed by 5 bases and J by 2 bases, 5 bases remained unmatched. This CDR3 has 15 residues. In DNA form, the CDR3 reads TGTGCCAGCAGTAGAGACAGGGCGACTAATGAAAAACTGTTTTTT. Translation: CASSRDRATNEKLFF.

V and J are TRBV14 and TRBJ2-1; 8 bases are a match to TRBD2. Trimming took 1 base from V and 10 from J; bases not matched to a gene: 12. Germline V CDR1 and CDR2: SGHDN, FVKESK. The CDR3 length is 16 residues. The CDR3 sequence: CASSQVSSGWAVEQFF. In DNA, the CDR3 is TGTGCCAGCAGCCAAGTGTCTAGCGGGTGGGCGGTCGAGCAGTTCTTC.

This clone was seen a single time. The rearrangement joins TRBV28 to TRBJ2-1; maybe TRBD1 (6 bases). V was shortened by 3 bases and J by 0 bases, with 9 bases between the two germline ends. The CDR3 is made up of 15 amino acids. Per germline, CDR1 MDHEN and CDR2 SYDVKM. As DNA, the CDR3 is TGTGCCAGCAGTTTCAGGGGATACTCCTACAATGAGCAGTTCTTC. It specifies CASSFRGYSYNEQFF.

J is TRBJ2-7 and V is TRBV6-5, with 8 nucleotides matching TRBD2. With V trimmed by 0 bases and J by 4 bases, 5 bases remained unmatched. The germline CDR1 and CDR2 sequences are MNHEY and SVGAGI. The CDR3 contains 15 residues. The CDR3 DNA sequence: TGTGCCAGCAGTTACTCGAGCGGGAGCATATACGAGCAGTACTTC. Its protein product is CASSYSSGSIYEQYF.

The chain is built from TRBV18 and TRBJ2-7, with D possibly TRBD1 on 6 matching bases. The length of the CDR3 is 15 residues. Germline V gene data show CDR1 as KGHSH and CDR2 as LQKENI. V lost 2 bases and J 11 bases, leaving 22 bases between the germline ends. CDR3 DNA: TGTGCCAGCTCACCATCGGGGCAGGGGCTGGCGAAGGAGTACTTC. This sequence encodes CASSPSGQGLAKEYF.

The V gene is TRBV11-2, the J gene TRBJ1-4, with 7 bases fitting TRBD1. The CDR3 totals 15 residues. The trim removed 5 bases at V and 4 bases at J, leaving 7 bases unmatched. The germline gives CDR1 SGHAT, CDR2 FQNNGV. Here the CDR3 reads CASSVTGDFNEKLFF. DNA for the CDR3: TGTGCCAGCAGCGTTACAGGGGATTTTAATGAAAAACTGTTTTTT.

The J gene is TRBJ2-3, the V gene TRBV2; 8 bases are a match to TRBD1. Germline V CDR1 and CDR2: SNHLY, FYNNEI. The CDR3 has 14 residues. V gave up 5 bases and J gave up 3 bases; unmatched junction bases: 4. The CDR3 loop is CASSRDRNTDTQYF. Here the CDR3 DNA reads TGTGCCAGCAGTCGGGACAGGAATACAGATACGCAGTATTTT.

This rearrangement joins TRBV19 to TRBJ2-1, with D uncertain. V was trimmed by 4 bases and J by 4 bases, leaving 14 bases between them. The CDR3 length is 15 residues. Looked up from germline, CDR1 is LNHDA and CDR2 is SQIVND (reference sequence). CDR3 DNA sequence: TGTGCCAGTAGTAGCCGGGTCCGGAGTTACAATGAGCAGTTCTTC. Translation gives CASSSRVRSYNEQFF.

The CDR3 DNA follows: TGTGCCAGCAGCTTAGGGCGCGGAGCCTACGAGCAGTACTTC. This sequence encodes CASSLGRGAYEQYF. The rearrangement links TRBV11-2 to TRBJ2-7; D remains ambiguous. Trimming stripped 1 base from V and 2 bases from J, with 9 bases between. The germline CDR1 and CDR2 sequences are SGHAT and FQNNGV. The CDR3 runs 14 residues.

V gene TRBV18 combines with J gene TRBJ2-5, with 10 bases fitting TRBD2. This CDR3 has 16 residues. Trimming at V came to 3 bases and at J to 5 bases, leaving 9 bases not matched to a gene. The germline CDR1 and CDR2 sequences are KGHSH and LQKENI. CDR3 residues: CASSPGTSATGETQYF. DNA for the CDR3: TGTGCCAGCTCACCGGGGACTAGCGCGACGGGTGAGACCCAGTACTTC.

The V gene is TRBV27, the J gene TRBJ1-2; tentative D call: TRBD1 (6 bases). Germline loops: CDR1 MNHEY, CDR2 SMNVEV (reference sequence). The V gene lost 5 bases and the J gene lost 4 bases, with 11 bases spanning the gap. The CDR3 is made up of 13 amino acids. CDR3 residues: CASSAGAFYGYTF. CDR3 nucleotides: TGTGCCAGCAGTGCGGGGGCCTTCTATGGCTACACCTTC.